This T cell receptor (beta chain) comes out of a study of CD8+ T cells in alopecia areata. On the study more broadly: Among treated patients, oral tofacitinib was administered at 5 to 10 mg twice daily. Study conclusions and caveats: With just one nonresponder, it is still uncertain whether baseline CD8+ expansion relates to response. In blood and scalp, many expanded lesional clones persisted during tofacitinib.

This clone occurred a few times. Its antigen remains unknown. The CDR3 covers 13 residues. In germline, CDR1 is SGDLS, CDR2 YYNGEE. Trimming cost V 0 bases and J 10 bases, with 11 bases left between them. This sample's treatment: oral pan-JAK inhibitor, 5-10 mg twice daily. cDNA prepared by RNA extraction and subsequent reverse transcription served as the template for sequencing. Using immunoSEQ multiplex PCR, the repertoire was profiled, and TCRdb retains in-frame clones only, with some absent. Altogether hundreds of thousands of clones are present, 66% being singletons, with the ten largest covering 0.95% to 1.5%.

The chain couples TRBV9 to TRBJ2-1; no reliable D call. The sample in question was CD4+ T cells sorted from blood, obtained around week 42, from a patient treated with tofacitinib. This receptor was obtained from a human donor with alopecia areata. CDR3 region: CASSVGVQAEQFF. The DNA for the CDR3 is TGTGCCAGCAGCGTAGGGGTCCAGGCGGAGCAGTTCTTC.